This is a list of T cell receptor beta chains from one sample in a study of T cell repertoires in cytomegalovirus infection. Antigens for these TCRs are unknown. TCRdb reprocessed the reads via MiXCR and lists one record per CDR3 protein. The sample has hundreds of thousands of distinct CDR3 sequences, 40% to 50% seen once; the top ten hold about 45%. The sequences come from cultured PBMCs, collected from culture after CMV antigen stimulation. These receptors were collected from a human donor in good health (CMV status not recorded). Some clones in this sample may be carry-over from other donors' samples. Both conserved end residues are part of each CDR3. The order of the fields is J gene, V gene, D gene, clone size, CDR3 protein, CDR3 DNA. A D gene is named only where the DNA matches it firmly. Clone size, where shown, is once, few, many, or a class for clones that have expanded.

J gene: TRBJ2-3; V gene: TRBV10-3; D gene: NA; clone size: few; CDR3 protein: CAISESRTGSETDTQYF; CDR3 DNA: TGTGCCATCAGTGAGTCTCGTACAGGGAGTGAAACAGATACGCAGTATTTT
J gene: TRBJ2-6; V gene: TRBV7-2; D gene: NA; clone size: many; CDR3 protein: CASSLAPSGANVLTF; CDR3 DNA: TGTGCCAGCAGCTTAGCCCCGTCAGGGGCCAACGTCCTGACTTTC
J gene: TRBJ2-2; V gene: TRBV5-1; D gene: TRBD2; clone size: NA; CDR3 protein: CASRQRTSVDGELFF; CDR3 DNA: TGCGCCAGCAGACAAAGGACTAGCGTAGACGGGGAGCTGTTTTTT
J gene: TRBJ2-5; V gene: TRBV12-3/TRBV12-4; D gene: NA; clone size: NA; CDR3 protein: CATPGPNQETQYF; CDR3 DNA: TGTGCCACCCCAGGCCCGAACCAAGAGACCCAGTACTTC
J gene: TRBJ2-6; V gene: TRBV29-1; D gene: NA; clone size: NA; CDR3 protein: CSVIAGNSGANVLTF; CDR3 DNA: TGCAGCGTCATCGCAGGAAACTCTGGGGCCAACGTCCTGACTTTC
J gene: TRBJ2-2; V gene: TRBV7-8; D gene: TRBD2; clone size: few; CDR3 protein: CASSIAGGRSRAGELFF; CDR3 DNA: TGTGCCAGCAGTATAGCGGGAGGGCGATCTAGGGCCGGGGAGCTGTTTTTT
J gene: TRBJ2-2; V gene: TRBV12-3/TRBV12-4; D gene: NA; clone size: few; CDR3 protein: CASSYPGPKIGELFF; CDR3 DNA: TGTGCCAGCAGTTACCCCGGGCCCAAGATCGGGGAGCTGTTTTTT
J gene: TRBJ2-5; V gene: TRBV7-6; D gene: TRBD2; clone size: NA; CDR3 protein: CASSLGLAAFAQETQYF; CDR3 DNA: TGTGCCAGCAGCTTAGGCCTAGCGGCCTTTGCCCAAGAGACCCAGTACTTC
J gene: TRBJ2-1; V gene: TRBV7-2; D gene: NA; clone size: many; CDR3 protein: CASSSYRDFNEQFF; CDR3 DNA: TGTGCCAGCAGCTCCTATAGGGACTTCAATGAGCAGTTCTTC
J gene: TRBJ2-6; V gene: TRBV11-2; D gene: NA; clone size: few; CDR3 protein: CASSLDGVGANVLTF; CDR3 DNA: TGTGCCAGCAGCTTAGATGGGGTCGGGGCCAACGTCCTGACTTTC
J gene: TRBJ2-2; V gene: TRBV7-2; D gene: NA; clone size: NA; CDR3 protein: CASSLDYGAGELFF; CDR3 DNA: TGTGCCAGCAGCTTAGACTACGGGGCCGGGGAGCTGTTTTTT
J gene: TRBJ2-5; V gene: TRBV2; D gene: TRBD2; clone size: NA; CDR3 protein: CASSDTSGQETQYF; CDR3 DNA: TGTGCCAGCAGTGATACTAGCGGACAAGAGACCCAGTACTTC
J gene: TRBJ2-1; V gene: TRBV6-2/TRBV6-3; D gene: TRBD2; clone size: NA; CDR3 protein: CASSTGLAGHEQFF; CDR3 DNA: TGTGCCAGCAGCACGGGTCTAGCGGGACATGAGCAGTTCTTC
J gene: TRBJ1-2; V gene: TRBV7-2; D gene: TRBD1; clone size: few; CDR3 protein: CASTNQGAIGGYTF; CDR3 DNA: TGTGCCAGCACCAACCAGGGGGCCATAGGTGGCTACACCTTC
J gene: TRBJ1-3; V gene: TRBV6-5; D gene: NA; clone size: NA; CDR3 protein: CATKDRTYSGNTIYF; CDR3 DNA: TGTGCCACCAAGGACAGAACTTACTCTGGAAACACCATATATTTT
J gene: TRBJ2-2; V gene: TRBV27; D gene: NA; clone size: NA; CDR3 protein: CASSKKPDTGELFF; CDR3 DNA: TGTGCCAGCAGCAAAAAGCCCGACACCGGGGAGCTGTTTTTT
J gene: TRBJ1-4; V gene: TRBV19; D gene: NA; clone size: NA; CDR3 protein: CASSIQVRREVKLFF; CDR3 DNA: TGTGCCAGTAGTATCCAGGTCCGGCGGGAGGTAAAACTGTTTTTT
J gene: TRBJ1-2; V gene: TRBV6-5; D gene: NA; clone size: once; CDR3 protein: CASTRSQGYGYTF; CDR3 DNA: TGTGCCAGCACTCGTTCCCAGGGGTATGGCTACACCTTC
J gene: TRBJ2-7; V gene: TRBV7-2; D gene: NA; clone size: NA; CDR3 protein: CASSPVRGYEQYF; CDR3 DNA: TGTGCCAGCAGCCCCGTGAGAGGGTACGAGCAGTACTTC
J gene: TRBJ1-1; V gene: TRBV5-1; D gene: TRBD1; clone size: NA; CDR3 protein: CASSSSGTGQNTEAFF; CDR3 DNA: TGCGCCAGCAGCTCCTCCGGGACAGGACAGAACACTGAAGCTTTCTTT
J gene: TRBJ2-1; V gene: TRBV7-2; D gene: TRBD2; clone size: few; CDR3 protein: CASSFSGGAREQFF; CDR3 DNA: TGTGCCAGCAGCTTTAGCGGGGGGGCACGTGAGCAGTTCTTC
J gene: TRBJ2-7; V gene: TRBV12-3/TRBV12-4; D gene: NA; clone size: once; CDR3 protein: CASSFGRPTEQYF; CDR3 DNA: TGTGCCAGCAGTTTTGGCAGGCCTACCGAGCAGTACTTC
J gene: TRBJ2-5; V gene: TRBV20-1; D gene: NA; clone size: NA; CDR3 protein: CSARVPKSSAETQYF; CDR3 DNA: TGCAGTGCTAGAGTTCCCAAATCTTCTGCGGAGACCCAGTACTTC
J gene: TRBJ2-7; V gene: TRBV7-2; D gene: TRBD2; clone size: NA; CDR3 protein: CASSLAGLAGGNSYEQYF; CDR3 DNA: TGTGCCAGCAGCTTAGCGGGACTAGCGGGGGGGAACTCCTACGAGCAGTACTTC
J gene: TRBJ1-5; V gene: TRBV6-6; D gene: NA; clone size: NA; CDR3 protein: CASGADAQHF; CDR3 DNA: TGTGCCAGCGGGGCGGACGCCCAGCATTTT
J gene: TRBJ2-7; V gene: TRBV7-2; D gene: NA; clone size: few; CDR3 protein: CASSLEVFTYEQYF; CDR3 DNA: TGTGCCAGCAGCTTAGAAGTGTTCACCTACGAGCAGTACTTC
J gene: TRBJ2-1; V gene: TRBV27; D gene: NA; clone size: NA; CDR3 protein: CASSLGVWDEQFF; CDR3 DNA: TGTGCCAGCAGTTTGGGGGTTTGGGATGAGCAGTTCTTC
J gene: TRBJ2-7; V gene: TRBV4-3; D gene: NA; clone size: few; CDR3 protein: CASSHGLTGSAEQYF; CDR3 DNA: TGCGCCAGCAGCCATGGACTTACCGGTTCCGCCGAGCAGTACTTC
J gene: TRBJ2-3; V gene: TRBV5-4; D gene: NA; clone size: once; CDR3 protein: CASSPQATDTQYF; CDR3 DNA: TGTGCCAGCAGCCCACAGGCCACAGATACGCAGTATTTT
J gene: TRBJ1-6; V gene: TRBV12-3/TRBV12-4; D gene: TRBD1; clone size: few; CDR3 protein: CASSNTGVDSPLHF; CDR3 DNA: TGTGCCAGCAGTAATACAGGGGTTGATTCACCCCTCCACTTT
J gene: TRBJ1-6; V gene: TRBV6-5; D gene: NA; clone size: NA; CDR3 protein: CASSRQLFSTTSSLHF; CDR3 DNA: TGTGCCAGCAGTCGACAGTTGTTCTCCACTACTTCTTCCCTCCACTTT
J gene: TRBJ2-5; V gene: TRBV7-2; D gene: TRBD2; clone size: many; CDR3 protein: CASSSGGARETQYF; CDR3 DNA: TGTGCCAGCAGCTCCGGGGGGGCAAGAGAGACCCAGTACTTC
J gene: TRBJ2-5; V gene: TRBV7-6; D gene: NA; clone size: NA; CDR3 protein: CASGGTKAGETQYF; CDR3 DNA: TGTGCCAGCGGGGGGACCAAGGCGGGGGAGACCCAGTACTTC
J gene: TRBJ1-2; V gene: TRBV3-1; D gene: NA; clone size: NA; CDR3 protein: CASTSGNGYTF; CDR3 DNA: TGTGCCAGCACCTCAGGGAACGGCTACACCTTC
J gene: TRBJ2-7; V gene: TRBV6-1; D gene: NA; clone size: NA; CDR3 protein: CASSVGGRDEQYF; CDR3 DNA: TGTGCCAGCAGTGTTGGGGGAAGGGACGAGCAGTACTTC
J gene: TRBJ2-3; V gene: TRBV7-2; D gene: NA; clone size: NA; CDR3 protein: CASSLALMDTQYF; CDR3 DNA: TGTGCCAGCAGCTTAGCGCTAATGGATACGCAGTATTTT
J gene: TRBJ2-2; V gene: TRBV7-2; D gene: NA; clone size: NA; CDR3 protein: CASSLAGTLDTGELFF; CDR3 DNA: TGTGCCAGCAGCTTAGCCGGGACTCTAGACACCGGGGAGCTGTTTTTT
J gene: TRBJ2-7; V gene: TRBV12-3/TRBV12-4; D gene: TRBD2; clone size: NA; CDR3 protein: CASSWTSGGDEQYF; CDR3 DNA: TGTGCCAGCAGTTGGACTAGCGGGGGCGACGAGCAGTACTTC
J gene: TRBJ2-3; V gene: TRBV11-1; D gene: TRBD1; clone size: NA; CDR3 protein: CASSRTGGSTDTQYF; CDR3 DNA: TGTGCCAGCAGTCGAACAGGGGGTAGCACAGATACGCAGTATTTT
J gene: TRBJ2-1; V gene: TRBV12-3/TRBV12-4; D gene: TRBD2; clone size: NA; CDR3 protein: CASIPTSGVYNEQFF; CDR3 DNA: TGTGCCAGCATTCCTACTAGCGGGGTTTACAATGAGCAGTTCTTC
J gene: TRBJ2-3; V gene: TRBV6-2/TRBV6-3; D gene: NA; clone size: NA; CDR3 protein: CASSFRRAITDTQYF; CDR3 DNA: TGTGCCAGCAGTTTTCGCCGGGCGATCACAGATACGCAGTATTTT
J gene: TRBJ2-5; V gene: TRBV19; D gene: TRBD1; clone size: NA; CDR3 protein: CASSIAPRQGVETQYF; CDR3 DNA: TGTGCCAGTAGTATAGCCCCCCGACAGGGTGTGGAGACCCAGTACTTC
J gene: TRBJ1-4; V gene: TRBV12-3/TRBV12-4; D gene: NA; clone size: NA; CDR3 protein: CASSPIEGSTNEKLFF; CDR3 DNA: TGTGCCAGCAGCCCGATAGAAGGGTCAACTAATGAAAAACTGTTTTTT
J gene: TRBJ1-3; V gene: TRBV6-1; D gene: NA; clone size: few; CDR3 protein: CASSAPGGTGNTIYF; CDR3 DNA: TGTGCCAGCAGCGCTCCCGGGGGTACTGGAAACACCATATATTTT
J gene: TRBJ2-1; V gene: TRBV4-1; D gene: TRBD2; clone size: NA; CDR3 protein: CASSQDALRGGLEQFF; CDR3 DNA: TGCGCCAGCAGCCAAGATGCCTTGCGGGGGGGCCTTGAGCAGTTCTTC
J gene: TRBJ2-1; V gene: TRBV18; D gene: TRBD2; clone size: NA; CDR3 protein: CASSRPSGGDEQFF; CDR3 DNA: TGTGCCAGCTCACGCCCTAGCGGGGGGGATGAGCAGTTCTTC
J gene: TRBJ1-3; V gene: TRBV6-1; D gene: NA; clone size: few; CDR3 protein: CASSRRGSGNTIYF; CDR3 DNA: TGTGCCAGCAGCCGCAGGGGCTCTGGAAACACCATATATTTT
J gene: TRBJ1-1; V gene: TRBV12-3/TRBV12-4; D gene: NA; clone size: few; CDR3 protein: CASSLSKSTEAFF; CDR3 DNA: TGTGCCAGCAGTTTATCAAAGTCGACTGAAGCTTTCTTT
J gene: TRBJ2-3; V gene: TRBV7-2; D gene: TRBD2; clone size: NA; CDR3 protein: CASSAGLAITDTQYF; CDR3 DNA: TGTGCCAGCAGCGCGGGACTAGCGATCACAGATACGCAGTATTTT
J gene: TRBJ2-3; V gene: TRBV7-8; D gene: NA; clone size: few; CDR3 protein: CASSPGTPAADTQYF; CDR3 DNA: TGTGCCAGCAGCCCCGGGACCCCCGCCGCAGATACGCAGTATTTT